This T cell receptor (beta chain) is from a study of blood T cell repertoires in COVID-19. Study details: Acute and convalescent COVID-19 specimens originated in the United States, Italy and Spain.

Sequencing used immunoSEQ multiplex PCR; TCRdb keeps in-frame clones, though not all of them. The sample lists a few hundred thousand clones; 80% to 90% were seen once. The CDR3 loop spans 14 amino acids. Germline V gene data show CDR1 as KGHSH and CDR2 as LQKENI. With V trimmed by 6 bases and J by 5 bases, 2 bases remained unmatched. The chain carries TRBV18 and TRBJ2-1, with 12 bases fitting TRBD2. Sequencing was done on a sample of peripheral blood. This receptor was obtained from a man aged 45 to 65 with acute or convalescent COVID-19. The DNA for the CDR3 is TGTGCCAGCTCTTGGACTAGCGGGAACAATGAGCAGTTCTTC. This encodes CASSWTSGNNEQFF.